This TCR beta chain was obtained from a study of beta chain features in type 1 diabetes. cDNA synthesis used the whole RNA isolate, giving expressed TCRB sequences. The method was immunoSEQ multiplex PCR; TCRdb's version includes in-frame clones alone and lacks a portion of them. The sample records approximately 250,000 clones, approximately 10% being singletons. This clone was detected only a few times. Its antigen is currently unknown. Study-wide findings and caveats: All four CD4+ subsets from Type 1 diabetes patients carried moderately but significantly shorter TCRB CDR3s. Naive, central memory and Treg TCRB repertoires appeared more alike in patients than in healthy donors.

In germline, CDR1 is MNHEY, CDR2 SMNVEV (reference sequence). The CDR3 contains 17 residues. The V end was cut by 4 bases, the J end by 0 bases, with 13 bases between. The sample taken for sequencing was naive CD4+ T cells from blood. This receptor was taken from a man aged 25-45 years with type 1 diabetes. The chain links TRBV27 to TRBJ2-6; D is undetermined. The CDR3 spells CASSYHHSSSGANVLTF. CDR3 bases: TGTGCCAGCAGTTACCATCACTCGAGCTCTGGGGCCAACGTCCTGACTTTC. Variable domain in full (rest from reference TRBV27 and TRBJ2-6): EAQVTQNPRYLITVTGKKLTVTCSQNMNHEYMSWYRQDPGLGLRQIYYSMNVEVTDKGDVPEGYKVSRKEKRNFPLILESPSPNQTSLYFCASSYHHSSSGANVLTFGAGSRLTVL.